This TCR beta chain appears in the sequencing data of a study of neoadjuvant nivolumab and ipilimumab in lung cancer. Method: immunoSEQ multiplex PCR; TCRdb's copy keeps in-frame clones and lacks some. In the table there are about 20,000 clones, about 89% of which are singletons. Germline CDR1 SGHAT, CDR2 FQNNGV. The CDR3 spans 16 residues. V lost 2 bases, J lost 5 bases, and 15 bases lay in between. The sample in question was peripheral blood, obtained before neoadjuvant nivolumab, alone or with ipilimumab. J is TRBJ2-2 and V is TRBV11-2; D is unclear. The receptor was derived from an adult with non-small cell lung cancer. This chain's CDR3 is CASSLTGNPWTGELFF. CDR3 DNA sequence: TGTGCCAGCAGCTTAACTGGCAACCCCTGGACCGGGGAGCTGTTTTTT.